These T cell receptor beta chains were read from a single sample in a study of T-cell reconstitution after alpha-beta-depleted transplantation in children. MiXCR, run by TCRdb on the PCR reads, gives a single entry per CDR3 protein. The table includes fewer than 700,000 distinct CDR3 sequences, 13% detected once. The input for sequencing was PBMCs, mostly from graft donor cells, taken 360 days after TCRalphabeta/CD19-depleted stem cell transplant. The receptors here all came from a male patient between 10 and 17 years old who had a stem cell transplant for acute myeloid leukemia, so the T cells may come from the graft donor. The CDR3 runs from the conserved cysteine through the conserved F or W.

v_gene: TRBV7-8
CDR3aa: CASSLNRRDANNEQFF

v_gene: TRBV18
CDR3aa: CASSPRSGRSYNEQFF

v_gene: TRBV20-1
CDR3aa: CSARDHGGRAEDEQFF

v_gene: TRBV20-1
CDR3aa: CSRGGLADTDTQYF

v_gene: TRBV6-1
CDR3aa: CASGGSPVSYYEQYF

v_gene: TRBV20-1
CDR3aa: CSARDNKGPYEQYF

v_gene: TRBV2
CDR3aa: CAIPTGNDYEQYF

v_gene: TRBV20-1
CDR3aa: CSAGLAGVFYEQYF

v_gene: TRBV7-6
CDR3aa: CASSRRGSLPWANVLTF

v_gene: TRBV18
CDR3aa: CASSNWRHLEAFF

v_gene: TRBV7-2
CDR3aa: CASSWGSRTNQPQHF

v_gene: TRBV4-3
CDR3aa: CASSQINIAGEFYNEQFF

v_gene: TRBV29-1
CDR3aa: CSVVRGRGLNEQFF

v_gene: TRBV4-2
CDR3aa: CASSQTLAERNYGYTF

v_gene: TRBV3-1
CDR3aa: CASSQESRGRVSTGELFF

v_gene: TRBV11-3
CDR3aa: CASSWGPTGELFF

v_gene: TRBV29-1
CDR3aa: CSGGSNAEAFF

v_gene: TRBV7-9
CDR3aa: CASSYLGGGVGEQFF

v_gene: TRBV20-1
CDR3aa: CSARDLRGVQGAPATNEKLFF

v_gene: TRBV7-8
CDR3aa: CASSFYLAGVSGELFF

v_gene: TRBV6-2/TRBV6-3
CDR3aa: CASSRPSGDYNEQFF

v_gene: TRBV10-3
CDR3aa: CAISDPGARETQYF

v_gene: TRBV7-3
CDR3aa: CASSMYPPRTSYNEQFF

v_gene: TRBV27
CDR3aa: CASKLGTADYEQYF

v_gene: TRBV28
CDR3aa: CASSLGSSNNEQYF

v_gene: TRBV9
CDR3aa: CASSVADSYEQYF

v_gene: TRBV12-3/TRBV12-4
CDR3aa: CASSSGLAGGTDTQYF

v_gene: TRBV12-3/TRBV12-4
CDR3aa: CASSPKRILGSYNEQFF

v_gene: TRBV13
CDR3aa: CASSLVGQGPYEQYF

v_gene: TRBV28
CDR3aa: CARGPGLRCPSSYEQYF

v_gene: TRBV5-1
CDR3aa: CASSLDGTGATEAFF

v_gene: TRBV10-2
CDR3aa: CASSGTRGLNTGELFF

v_gene: TRBV29-1
CDR3aa: CSVPTILAGVSEQFF

v_gene: TRBV20-1
CDR3aa: CSARALALSHTQYF

v_gene: TRBV7-6
CDR3aa: CASSHGTSAATQYF

v_gene: TRBV29-1
CDR3aa: CSVATSGRSEQYF

v_gene: TRBV7-2
CDR3aa: CASSSPQVGEQYF

v_gene: TRBV14
CDR3aa: CASSQLGSREQFF

v_gene: TRBV5-1
CDR3aa: CASDKAGTGTRSGELFF

v_gene: TRBV28
CDR3aa: CASSKGDQETQYF

v_gene: TRBV5-5
CDR3aa: CASSFVGAGLAGEETQYF